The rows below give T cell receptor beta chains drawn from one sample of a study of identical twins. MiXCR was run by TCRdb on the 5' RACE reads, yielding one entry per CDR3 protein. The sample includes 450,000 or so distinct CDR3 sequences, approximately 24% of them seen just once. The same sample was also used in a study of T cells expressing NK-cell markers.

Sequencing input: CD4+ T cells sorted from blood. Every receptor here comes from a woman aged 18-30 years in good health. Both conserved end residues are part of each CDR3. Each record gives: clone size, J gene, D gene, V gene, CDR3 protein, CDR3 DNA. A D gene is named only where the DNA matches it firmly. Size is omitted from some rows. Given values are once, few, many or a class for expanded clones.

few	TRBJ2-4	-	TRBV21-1	CASSFRTVEAKNIQYF	TGTGCCAGCAGCTTCCGGACAGTTGAAGCCAAAAACATTCAGTACTTC
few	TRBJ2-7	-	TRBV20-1	CSARGSADPYEQYF	TGCAGTGCTAGGGGTTCGGCGGACCCCTACGAGCAGTACTTC
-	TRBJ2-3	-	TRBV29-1	CSVTYTDTQYF	TGCAGCGTGACTTATACAGATACGCAGTATTTT
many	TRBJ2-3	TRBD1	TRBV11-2	CASSLALTGGTDTQYF	TGTGCCAGCAGCTTAGCTTTGACAGGGGGAACAGATACGCAGTATTTT
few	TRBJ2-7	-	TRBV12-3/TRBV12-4	CASRPGTSNEQYF	TGTGCCAGCAGGCCCGGGACAAGTAACGAGCAGTACTTC
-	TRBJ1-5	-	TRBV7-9	CASSLAPELSQPQHF	TGTGCCAGCAGCTTAGCGCCGGAACTCAGTCAGCCCCAGCATTTT
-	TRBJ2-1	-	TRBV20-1	CSALRDYIAGYEQFF	TGCAGTGCCCTGCGGGATTACATAGCCGGGTATGAGCAGTTCTTC
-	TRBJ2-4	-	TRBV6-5	CASSYRGAKNIQYF	TGTGCCAGCAGTTACAGGGGAGCCAAAAACATTCAGTACTTC
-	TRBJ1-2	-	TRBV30	CAWRSGTEYGYTF	TGTGCCTGGAGGTCAGGGACCGAGTATGGCTACACCTTC
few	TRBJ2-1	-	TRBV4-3	CASSQDSGPKGGSYNEQFF	TGCGCCAGCAGCCAAGATTCGGGGCCTAAGGGGGGCTCCTACAATGAGCAGTTCTTC
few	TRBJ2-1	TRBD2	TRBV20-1	CSAVLAGGARGEQFF	TGCAGTGCTGTCCTAGCGGGGGGGGCCCGGGGTGAGCAGTTCTTC
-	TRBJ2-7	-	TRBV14	CASSSYVAGEQYF	TGTGCCAGCAGCTCCTATGTTGCGGGCGAGCAGTACTTC
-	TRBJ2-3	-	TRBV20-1	CSAKGQPTDTQYF	TGCAGTGCTAAAGGACAGCCCACAGATACGCAGTATTTT
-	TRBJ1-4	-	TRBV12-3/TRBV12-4	CASSFGAGEKLFF	TGTGCCAGCAGTTTTGGGGCGGGGGAAAAACTGTTTTTT
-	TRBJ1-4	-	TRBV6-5	CASSYSGEKLFF	TGTGCCAGCAGTTACTCCGGGGAGAAACTGTTTTTT
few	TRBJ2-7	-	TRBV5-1	CASSSSPRGSSYEQYF	TGCGCCAGCAGCTCCTCACCAAGGGGGAGCTCCTACGAGCAGTACTTC
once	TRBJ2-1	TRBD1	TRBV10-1	CASSDQGDTRYNEQFF	TGCGCCAGCAGTGATCAGGGGGATACTAGGTACAATGAGCAGTTCTTC
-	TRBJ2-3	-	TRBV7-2	CASSSPLTDTQYF	TGTGCCAGCAGCTCACCCCTCACAGATACGCAGTATTTT
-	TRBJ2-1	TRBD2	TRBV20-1	CSARGSGGNHYNEQFF	TGCAGTGCTAGAGGGAGCGGGGGGAATCACTACAATGAGCAGTTCTTC
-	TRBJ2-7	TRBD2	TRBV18	CASSAGLAGFEQYF	TGTGCCAGCTCAGCTGGACTAGCGGGGTTCGAGCAGTACTTC
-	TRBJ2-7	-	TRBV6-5	CASSYFSGLTYEQYF	TGTGCCAGCAGTTACTTTTCAGGGTTGACCTACGAGCAGTACTTC
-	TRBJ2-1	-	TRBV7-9	CASSRDGSYNEQFF	TGTGCCAGCAGCCGGGACGGGTCCTACAATGAGCAGTTCTTC
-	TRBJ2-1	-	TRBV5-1	CASSLDVQGGNEQFF	TGCGCCAGCAGCTTGGACGTACAGGGTGGGAATGAGCAGTTCTTC
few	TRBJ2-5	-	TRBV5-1	CASSLQWRGETQYF	TGCGCCAGCAGCTTACAATGGCGGGGAGAGACCCAGTACTTC
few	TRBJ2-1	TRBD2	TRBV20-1	CSARGLGGSSYNEQFF	TGCAGTGCTAGAGGATTAGGCGGGAGCTCCTACAATGAGCAGTTCTTC
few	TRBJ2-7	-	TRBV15	CATSRDPGRGGEQYF	TGTGCCACCAGCAGAGATCCCGGCAGGGGGGGCGAGCAGTACTTC
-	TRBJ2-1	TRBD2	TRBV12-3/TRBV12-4	CASSLGVPSGIYNEQFF	TGTGCCAGCAGTTTAGGAGTCCCTAGCGGGATCTACAATGAGCAGTTCTTC
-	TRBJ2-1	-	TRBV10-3	CAISESLEQFF	TGTGCCATCAGTGAGTCACTGGAGCAGTTCTTC
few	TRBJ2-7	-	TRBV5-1	CASSLTGTTYEQYF	TGCGCCAGCAGCTTGACAGGGACTACCTACGAGCAGTACTTC
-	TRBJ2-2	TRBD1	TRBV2	CASRDRANTGELFF	TGTGCCAGCAGGGACAGGGCGAACACCGGGGAGCTGTTTTTT
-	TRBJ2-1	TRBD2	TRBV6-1	CASSHQRTSGGRGEQFF	TGTGCCAGCAGCCATCAAAGGACTAGCGGGGGCAGGGGGGAGCAGTTCTTC
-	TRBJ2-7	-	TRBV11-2	CASSLKGRFPHEQYF	TGTGCCAGCAGCTTAAAAGGGAGGTTTCCCCACGAGCAGTACTTC
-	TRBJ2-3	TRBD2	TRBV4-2	CASSPSLSGGTGTYTQYF	TGTGCCAGCAGCCCTTCTTTAAGCGGGGGGACCGGCACGTATACGCAGTATTTT
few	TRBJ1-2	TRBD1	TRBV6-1	CASSKKGQRNYGYTF	TGTGCCAGCAGTAAAAAGGGACAGAGGAACTATGGCTACACCTTC
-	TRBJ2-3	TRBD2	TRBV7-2	CATGLAGGPTDTQYF	TGTGCCACAGGACTAGCGGGAGGGCCGACAGATACGCAGTATTTT
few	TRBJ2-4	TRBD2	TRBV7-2	CASSRTSGRAKNIQYF	TGTGCCAGCAGCCGGACTAGCGGGAGGGCCAAAAACATTCAGTACTTC
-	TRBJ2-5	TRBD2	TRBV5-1	CASSISSGGLFTETQYF	TGCGCCAGCAGCATATCTAGCGGGGGCCTATTTACGGAGACCCAGTACTTC
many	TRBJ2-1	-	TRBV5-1	CASSPSEYNEQFF	TGCGCCAGCAGCCCGTCGGAATACAATGAGCAGTTCTTC
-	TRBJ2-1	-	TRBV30	CAAHPSTRGEQFF	TGTGCCGCGCACCCTAGCACCCGAGGTGAGCAGTTCTTC
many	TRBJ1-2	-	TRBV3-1	CASSQDGRGYTF	TGTGCCAGCAGCCAAGATGGACGAGGCTACACCTTC
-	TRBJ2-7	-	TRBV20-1	CSALRINEQYF	TGCAGTGCTCTACGGATCAACGAGCAGTACTTC
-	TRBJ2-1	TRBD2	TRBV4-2	CASSPGLAGGLNEQFF	TGTGCCAGCAGCCCGGGACTAGCGGGGGGGCTCAATGAGCAGTTCTTC
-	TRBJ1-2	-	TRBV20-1	CSASGDPAPGGYTF	TGCAGTGCTAGTGGCGACCCGGCCCCAGGTGGCTACACCTTC
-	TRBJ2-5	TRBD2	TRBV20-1	CSARLAGSPETQYF	TGCAGTGCAAGACTAGCGGGGAGTCCGGAGACCCAGTACTTC
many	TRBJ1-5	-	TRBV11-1	CASSLDRGPGGLSNQPQHF	TGTGCCAGCAGCTTAGACCGGGGTCCGGGAGGGCTCAGCAATCAGCCCCAGCATTTT
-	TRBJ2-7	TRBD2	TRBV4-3	CASSQGLADNEQYF	TGCGCCAGCAGCCAGGGACTAGCGGATAACGAGCAGTACTTC
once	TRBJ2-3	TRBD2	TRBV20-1	CSARTSGGEDTQYF	TGCAGTGCGAGGACTAGCGGGGGGGAAGATACGCAGTATTTT
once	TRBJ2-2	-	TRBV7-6	CASSLAWAGTGELFF	TGTGCCAGCAGCTTAGCGTGGGCGGGGACCGGGGAGCTGTTTTTT
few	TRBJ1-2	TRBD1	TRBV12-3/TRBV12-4	CASRETGGLSYGYTF	TGTGCCAGCAGGGAAACAGGGGGCCTATCCTATGGCTACACCTTC
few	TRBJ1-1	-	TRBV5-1	CASSLGGVITEAFF	TGCGCCAGCAGCTTGGGAGGGGTTATCACTGAAGCTTTCTTT
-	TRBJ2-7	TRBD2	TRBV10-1	CASSGEGTSVYEQYF	TGCGCCAGCAGTGGAGAGGGAACTAGCGTCTACGAGCAGTACTTC
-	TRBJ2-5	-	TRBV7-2	CASSLVGTGETQYF	TGTGCCAGCAGCTTAGTGGGAACGGGTGAGACCCAGTACTTC
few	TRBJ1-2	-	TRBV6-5	CASTSIRGGYTF	TGTGCCAGCACCTCGATAAGGGGAGGCTACACCTTC
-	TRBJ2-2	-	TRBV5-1	CASSLGNSFTGELFF	TGCGCCAGCAGCTTGGGCAATAGCTTCACCGGGGAGCTGTTTTTT
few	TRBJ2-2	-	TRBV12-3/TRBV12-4	CASRGPGVVTGELFF	TGTGCCAGCAGGGGGCCGGGGGTGGTCACCGGGGAGCTGTTTTTT
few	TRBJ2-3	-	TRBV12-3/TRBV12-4	CACRQWGRADTQYF	TGTGCCTGTCGCCAATGGGGAAGGGCAGATACGCAGTATTTT